Below, 4 T cell receptor beta chains from the same sample are listed, as sequenced in a study of OX40 agonist ivuxolimab in advanced cancers. Sequencing used immunoSEQ multiplex PCR; TCRdb keeps in-frame clones, though not all of them. Here the sample spans about 22,000 clones, about nine tenths being singletons. The sequenced sample was CD4+ or CD8+ T cells sorted from blood, obtained in a trial of the OX40 agonist ivuxolimab. Source of these receptors: an adult with an advanced solid tumor such as melanoma, head and neck, liver or kidney cancer.

V is TRBV12-5 and J is TRBJ2-5; D perhaps matches TRBD1 (6 bases). The ends were cut back, 0 bases at V and 4 bases at J, with 9 bases in the middle. Germline V gene sequence: CDR1 LGHNT, CDR2 FRNRAP. CDR3 length equals 14 residues. DNA of the CDR3: TGTGCTAGTGGTTTGGTACAGGGTAGAGAGACCCAGTACTTC. Encoded protein: CASGLVQGRETQYF. The whole variable domain, filled in from reference TRBV12-5 and TRBJ2-5, reads DARVTQTPRHKVTEMGQEVTMRCQPILGHNTVFWYRQTMMQGLELLAYFRNRAPLDDSGMPKDRFSAEMPDATLATLKIQPSEPRDSAVYFCASGLVQGRETQYFGPGTRLLVL.

V usage is TRBV6-1 and J usage is TRBJ2-3, with a possible D match to TRBD1 (6 bases). Germline assignment: CDR1 MNHNS and CDR2 SASEGT. The CDR3 runs to 14 residues. Trimming shortened V by 7 bases and J by 0 bases, and 11 bases separated the two germline ends. The CDR3 here is CASIGDTSTDTQYF. As DNA, the CDR3 is TGTGCCAGCATAGGGGACACTAGCACAGATACGCAGTATTTT.

The chain has TRBV12-5 and TRBJ1-4, with 8 positions matching TRBD1. With 1 base clipped from V and 7 bases from J, the junction kept 8 bases outside the gene matches. CDR3 size: 16 residues. Germline CDR1 and CDR2: LGHNT and FRNRAP. CDR3: CASGLALDRVAEKLFF. The CDR3 DNA follows: TGTGCTAGTGGTTTGGCCCTGGACAGGGTTGCTGAAAAACTGTTTTTT.

The chain combines TRBV27 with TRBJ2-7; 12 positions agree with TRBD1. From germline, CDR1 is MNHEY and CDR2 SMNVEV (reference sequence). The V gene end was trimmed by 5 bases and the J gene end by 5 bases; junction bases not matched to a gene: 10. The CDR3 has 16 amino acids. The CDR3 DNA reads as TGTGCCAGCAGTCGACTTCCGGGACAGGGGGCCGACGAGCAGTACTTC. Its translation is CASSRLPGQGADEQYF.